This T cell receptor beta chain originates from a study of blood T cell repertoires in COVID-19. About the research overall: Spain, Italy and the United States supplied samples that represented acute and convalescent COVID-19. PBMCs, B-cell-depleted T cells, or T cells provided the cDNA or gDNA that made up the material.

In the source study's methods: Amplification of reference gene primers provided the estimated nucleated cell counts. Assay used: immunoSEQ multiplex PCR; TCRdb lists only in-frame clones, some missing. That table furnishes V, J and clone size, whereas the DNA furnished D and trimming. Among 160,000 or so clones listed, about nine tenths were seen once. Germline CDR1 and CDR2: SGHDT and YYEEEE. The V and J ends lost 3 bases and 6 bases respectively, with 19 bases between them. This CDR3 region has 16 residues. The source of this sequence is an older woman who had recovered from COVID-19. The rearrangement joins TRBV5-6 to TRBJ1-3, with D uncertain. Sample: peripheral blood. CDR3 region: CASSSTYPLSENTIYF. CDR3 coding DNA: TGTGCCAGCAGCTCAACTTATCCTCTGAGTGAAAACACCATATATTTT.